A selection of T cell receptor beta chains follows, all from one sample in a study of T-cell reconstitution after alpha-beta-depleted transplantation in children. Each CDR3 protein is one row after TCRdb ran MiXCR on the PCR reads. The profile shows 350,000 to 400,000 distinct CDR3 sequences, 20% of them singletons. The input for sequencing was PBMCs from the stem cell graft donor, taken from the stem cell graft. These receptors were taken from a human donor who donated a stem cell graft to a child with acute myeloid leukemia. CDR3s include the opening cysteine and the closing phenylalanine or tryptophan. D genes are given only for firm matches. Clone size is not always given. Where it is, it says once, few, many or a class for expanded clones.

J	V	size	D	DNA	CDR3
TRBJ2-1	TRBV20-1	.	TRBD2	TGCAGTGCTAGACTCTCGCCTAGCGGGTATTACAATGAGCAGTTCTTC	CSARLSPSGYYNEQFF
TRBJ1-2	TRBV3-1	.	.	TGTGCCAGCAGCCAAGAGCCAAGAGGTGGCTACACCTTC	CASSQEPRGGYTF
TRBJ2-2	TRBV20-1	few	TRBD2	TGCAGTGCTAGACTAGCGGGAGGTGCCGGGGAGCTGTTTTTT	CSARLAGGAGELFF
TRBJ2-5	TRBV7-9	.	TRBD1	TGTGCCAGCAGCGTCATCCACAGGGGACAAGAGACCCAGTACTTC	CASSVIHRGQETQYF
TRBJ1-2	TRBV6-5	.	.	TGTGCCAGCAGTTTAGCCAGGCGATCTAACTATGGCTACACCTTC	CASSLARRSNYGYTF
TRBJ2-5	TRBV25-1	.	.	TGTGCCAGCAGTGATCGTATGGGTTCAGAGACCCAGTACTTC	CASSDRMGSETQYF
TRBJ2-7	TRBV5-5	.	.	TGTGCCAGCAGCTTCCCGGGGTGGTACTACGAGCAGTACTTC	CASSFPGWYYEQYF
TRBJ2-6	TRBV2	.	TRBD2	TGTGCCAGCCACCGGGACTACGTCGGGGCCAACGTCCTGACTTTC	CASHRDYVGANVLTF
TRBJ2-3	TRBV7-9	.	.	TGTGCCAGCAGCCAATACACAGATACGCAGTATTTT	CASSQYTDTQYF
TRBJ2-7	TRBV15	.	.	TGTGCCACCAGCAGCAACACATTCTACGAGCAGTACTTC	CATSSNTFYEQYF
TRBJ2-1	TRBV28	.	TRBD2	TGTGCCAGCGGGGCGGGACTAGCGGGAGTCAATGAGCAGTTCTTC	CASGAGLAGVNEQFF
TRBJ1-5	TRBV27	many	.	TGTGCCAGCAGTTTAGGAGGTATTAGCAATCAGCCCCAGCATTTT	CASSLGGISNQPQHF
TRBJ2-1	TRBV9	few	TRBD2	TGTGCCAGCAGCGTAGAGAATGCGGGAGGGGAGCAGTTCTTC	CASSVENAGGEQFF
TRBJ2-3	TRBV11-2	few	TRBD1	TGTGCCAGCAGTTTCCGGGACAGGGAGACAGATACGCAGTATTTT	CASSFRDRETDTQYF
TRBJ2-1	TRBV5-1	many	TRBD1	TGCGCCAGCAGCACCGGGACAGCGCCCTACAATGAGCAGTTCTTC	CASSTGTAPYNEQFF
TRBJ2-3	TRBV7-9	many	.	TGTGCCAGCAGCTCGCTCCAACGTCCGGATACGCAGTATTTT	CASSSLQRPDTQYF
TRBJ2-5	TRBV29-1	.	.	TGCAGCGTTGGGGGGGTGACAGGAGAGGAGACCCAGTACTTC	CSVGGVTGEETQYF